This is a list of T cell receptor beta chains from one sample in a study of beta chain features in type 1 diabetes. Assay: immunoSEQ multiplex PCR; the TCRdb copy retains only in-frame clones and omits some. Of about 42,000 clones listed, around 50% are singletons. What was sequenced was stem cell memory CD4+ T cells from blood. Source of these receptors: a woman aged 25 to 39 in good health. Both conserved end residues are part of each CDR3. Each record gives: D gene, V gene, CDR3 length, J gene, clone size, CDR3 DNA, CDR3 protein. A D gene is named only where the DNA matches it firmly. Clone size appears in some rows only: once, few, many, or a class for an expanded clone.

D: NA; V: TRBV2; length: 15; J: TRBJ1-2; size: few; DNA: TGTGCCAGCAGTCCCCGAAGACAGTCGATCTATGGCTACACCTTC; CDR3: CASSPRRQSIYGYTF
D: TRBD2; V: TRBV19; length: 14; J: TRBJ2-7; size: NA; DNA: TGTGCCAGTAGTATAACGGGGGGGACCTACGAGCAGTACTTC; CDR3: CASSITGGTYEQYF
D: TRBD1; V: TRBV7-2; length: 13; J: TRBJ2-7; size: few; DNA: TGTGCCAGCAGCCCCGGACAGGGCGACGAGCAGTACTTC; CDR3: CASSPGQGDEQYF
D: NA; V: TRBV11-2; length: 15; J: TRBJ2-3; size: NA; DNA: TGTGCCAGCAGCTTAGGCGCGGTAGCTGGCGATACGCAGTATTTT; CDR3: CASSLGAVAGDTQYF
D: NA; V: TRBV7-2; length: 16; J: TRBJ2-7; size: few; DNA: TGTGCCAGCAGCTTAGATGGGGGCGGCAACCCCTACGAGCAGTACTTC; CDR3: CASSLDGGGNPYEQYF
D: NA; V: TRBV6-5; length: 13; J: TRBJ2-1; size: few; DNA: TGTGCCAGCAGTTACCGTACAGGTAATGAGCAGTTCTTC; CDR3: CASSYRTGNEQFF
D: NA; V: TRBV18; length: 14; J: TRBJ1-5; size: NA; DNA: TGTGCCAGCTCACAACAGGGTCACAATCAGCCCCAGCATTTT; CDR3: CASSQQGHNQPQHF
D: TRBD2; V: TRBV6-5; length: 15; J: TRBJ2-5; size: NA; DNA: TGTGCCAGCAGGACTAGCGGGATCCTGGGGGAGACCCAGTACTTC; CDR3: CASRTSGILGETQYF
D: NA; V: TRBV11-2; length: 14; J: TRBJ2-7; size: NA; DNA: TGTGCCAGCAGCTTAGCCGGACAGTACAGCGAGCAGTACTTC; CDR3: CASSLAGQYSEQYF
D: NA; V: TRBV21-1; length: 15; J: TRBJ2-5; size: NA; DNA: TGTGCCAGCAGCAACGGGACTAGAGGACAAGAGACCCAGTACTTC; CDR3: CASSNGTRGQETQYF
D: NA; V: TRBV7-8; length: 13; J: TRBJ2-1; size: once; DNA: TGTGCCAGCAGCAAGGACAGTTACAATGAGCAGTTCTTC; CDR3: CASSKDSYNEQFF
D: TRBD1; V: TRBV7-9; length: 15; J: TRBJ2-7; size: few; DNA: TGTGCCAGCAGCACCGGGACAGGGCGGGGCTACGAGCAGTACTTC; CDR3: CASSTGTGRGYEQYF
D: NA; V: TRBV14; length: 14; J: TRBJ2-1; size: NA; DNA: TGTGCCAGCAGCCGGGACACTGCCTACAATGAGCAGTTCTTC; CDR3: CASSRDTAYNEQFF
D: TRBD1; V: TRBV7-2; length: 14; J: TRBJ1-4; size: NA; DNA: TGTGCCAGCAGCGATACAGGGGGCGTGGAAAAACTGTTTTTT; CDR3: CASSDTGGVEKLFF
D: NA; V: TRBV7-2; length: 15; J: TRBJ1-5; size: NA; DNA: TGTGCCAGCACCACTACAGGGTATAGCAATCAGCCCCAGCATTTT; CDR3: CASTTTGYSNQPQHF
D: NA; V: TRBV28; length: 12; J: TRBJ2-1; size: NA; DNA: TGTGCCAGCAGTCTTTTCTACAATGAGCAGTTCTTC; CDR3: CASSLFYNEQFF
D: TRBD1; V: TRBV28; length: 15; J: TRBJ1-2; size: NA; DNA: TGTGCCAGCAGCTACGGACAGGGTGCAAACTATGGCTACACCTTC; CDR3: CASSYGQGANYGYTF
D: NA; V: TRBV7-2; length: 14; J: TRBJ2-7; size: NA; DNA: TGTGCCAGCAGCTCAACAGGGATTACCTACGAGCAGTACTTC; CDR3: CASSSTGITYEQYF
D: TRBD2; V: TRBV28; length: 14; J: TRBJ2-7; size: NA; DNA: TGTGCCAGCAGTTTTGGGGGGAGGGCGCTTGAGCAGTACTTC; CDR3: CASSFGGRALEQYF
D: NA; V: TRBV19; length: 16; J: TRBJ1-5; size: few; DNA: TGTGCCAGTATCCAGGGAGGCGGTGGACGCAATCAGCCCCAGCATTTT; CDR3: CASIQGGGGRNQPQHF
D: TRBD2; V: TRBV27; length: 17; J: TRBJ2-7; size: NA; DNA: TGTGCCAGCAGTGAATTCTACTCCGGGACTAGCAGCTACGAGCAGTACTTC; CDR3: CASSEFYSGTSSYEQYF
D: NA; V: TRBV7-9; length: 15; J: TRBJ1-5; size: NA; DNA: TGTGCCAGCAGCTCGGGACAATATAGCAATCAGCCCCAGCATTTT; CDR3: CASSSGQYSNQPQHF
D: TRBD1; V: TRBV28; length: 18; J: TRBJ1-5; size: NA; DNA: TGTGCCAGCAGTTTCGGAGGTGGAATAGGACAGGGGGCTCAGCCCCAGCATTTT; CDR3: CASSFGGGIGQGAQPQHF
D: TRBD1; V: TRBV11-1; length: 14; J: TRBJ2-5; size: few; DNA: TGTGCCAGCAGGTCACAGGGGAAGGGAGAGACCCAGTACTTC; CDR3: CASRSQGKGETQYF
D: NA; V: TRBV7-3; length: 14; J: TRBJ2-7; size: NA; DNA: TGTGCCAGCAGCTTAGCATTTGGCCACTACGAGCAGTACTTC; CDR3: CASSLAFGHYEQYF
D: NA; V: TRBV10-3; length: 12; J: TRBJ2-1; size: NA; DNA: TGTGCCATCAGTGAGTACCAGCGGGTGCAGTTCTTC; CDR3: CAISEYQRVQFF
D: TRBD1; V: TRBV23-1; length: 16; J: TRBJ1-4; size: NA; DNA: TGCGCCAGCAGTCGCACTCCCGGACAGGGGATTGAAAAACTGTTTTTT; CDR3: CASSRTPGQGIEKLFF
D: NA; V: TRBV30; length: 14; J: TRBJ2-2; size: NA; DNA: TGTGCCTGGAGTGTACTATGGGGGCGAGGGGAGCTGTTTTTT; CDR3: CAWSVLWGRGELFF
D: TRBD1; V: TRBV5-1; length: 14; J: TRBJ2-5; size: few; DNA: TGCGCCAGCAGCCCCTGGACAGGGGAAGAGACCCAGTACTTC; CDR3: CASSPWTGEETQYF
D: TRBD2; V: TRBV7-3; length: 17; J: TRBJ2-1; size: NA; DNA: TGTGCCAGCAGCTTAGTTCCTTCCAGCGGGAGAGGGAATGAGCAGTTCTTC; CDR3: CASSLVPSSGRGNEQFF
D: TRBD1; V: TRBV19; length: 14; J: TRBJ2-5; size: few; DNA: TGTGCCAGTAGCACGGGACAGGGGTACGGGACCCAGTACTTC; CDR3: CASSTGQGYGTQYF